Below are 20 T cell receptor beta chains sequenced from a single sample in a study of blood T cell repertoires in COVID-19 (dated by TCRdb to about 2020). The library was obtained by the immunoSEQ multiplex PCR assay. TCRdb holds this immuneACCESS table with in-frame rearrangements only. Some clones are missing; in checked studies, unresolved V genes explain under half, and the rest has no known cause. The sample includes some 150,000 clones, with roughly 84% observed a single time. Together, the top ten hold 2.6% of the sample. Sequenced sample: peripheral blood. These receptors all come from a human donor with acute or convalescent COVID-19. The donor label of this sample is uncertain.

A single count supports this clone. The genes are TRBV5-1 and TRBJ1-2; no firm D call. V dropped 5 bases and J dropped 1 base, with 6 bases sitting between them. The CDR3 is 12 amino acids. The germline gives CDR1 SGHRS, CDR2 YFSETQ. CDR3 region: CASRGVNYGYTF. In DNA, the CDR3 is TGCGCCAGCAGGGGCGTTAACTATGGCTACACCTTC.

This rearrangement joins TRBV7-8 to TRBJ1-3, with a possible D match to TRBD1 (6 bases). Germline values: CDR1 SGHVS, CDR2 FQNEAQ. This CDR3 is built from 16 residues. V lost 1 base and J 4 bases, leaving 14 bases between the germline ends. CDR3 in amino acids: CASSLEGTGWGNTIYF. CDR3 bases: TGTGCCAGCAGCTTAGAGGGCACAGGGTGGGGAAACACCATATATTTT.

For the CDR3, the DNA is TGCGCCAGCAGCCAAGATTCGGGAGCGGGGGGGCTCGAGACCCAGTACTTC. Its protein product is CASSQDSGAGGLETQYF. The J gene is TRBJ2-5, the V gene TRBV4-1; 10 nucleotides line up with TRBD2. The V gene end was trimmed by 0 bases and the J gene end by 5 bases; junction bases not matched to a gene: 9. Germline CDR1 reads MGHRA; CDR2 reads YSYEKL. The CDR3 has 17 residues.

The J gene is TRBJ1-5, the V gene TRBV28, with D possibly TRBD1 on 5 matching bases. The germline V and J ends were trimmed by 5 bases and 7 bases, with 15 bases remaining between them. The CDR3 runs to 14 residues. The germline V gene encodes CDR1 MDHEN and CDR2 SYDVKM. The CDR3 nucleotides are TGTGCCAGCAGTCGGCCGGGGGAAAGGCAGCCCCAGCATTTT. Translating it yields CASSRPGERQPQHF.

The rearrangement joins TRBV5-8 to TRBJ2-2; TRBD1 agrees at 7 bases. The trim removed 4 bases at V and 4 bases at J, leaving 10 bases unmatched. Germline CDR1 is SGHTS and CDR2 is YDEGEE. The CDR3 extends over 16 amino acids. CDR3 residues: CASSRRQGLSTGELFF. In DNA form, the CDR3 reads TGTGCCAGCAGCCGTCGACAGGGTTTAAGCACCGGGGAGCTGTTTTTT.

The CDR3, as DNA: TGTGCCAGCAGTTTGCTCACAAATTCACCCCTCCACTTT. It specifies CASSLLTNSPLHF. The chain combines TRBV28 with TRBJ1-6, with no clear D. The CDR3 extends over 13 amino acids. V lost 3 bases and J lost 7, with 7 bases in between. CDR1 is MDHEN and CDR2 is SYDVKM in the germline V gene.

The rearrangement uses TRBV10-3 and TRBJ2-3, with 7 bases fitting TRBD2. J was trimmed by 3 bases and V by 5 bases; bases with no gene match: 2. The CDR3 runs 13 residues. Per the germline V gene, CDR1 is ENHRY and CDR2 is SYGVKD. For the CDR3, the DNA is TGTGCCATCAGTAGCGGGGCAACAGATACGCAGTATTTT. It codes for CAISSGATDTQYF.

This chain uses TRBV18 with TRBJ2-3; tentative D call: TRBD2 (5 bases). This CDR3 is built from 13 residues. Germline loops: CDR1 KGHSH, CDR2 LQKENI. Trimming removed 4 bases at V and 0 bases at J, with 5 bases between. CDR3 sequence (DNA): TGTGCCAGCTCACGGACTAGCACAGATACGCAGTATTTT. Residues: CASSRTSTDTQYF.

This chain links TRBV5-1 with TRBJ2-7, with 11 bases that match TRBD1. This CDR3 has 15 amino acids. With 4 bases clipped from V and 1 base from J, the junction kept 4 bases outside the gene matches. The germline V gene encodes CDR1 SGHRS and CDR2 YFSETQ. The CDR3 sequence is CASSPGQGASYEQYF. The CDR3 nucleotides read TGCGCCAGCAGCCCCGGACAGGGGGCTTCCTACGAGCAGTACTTC.

The gene calls are TRBV7-2 and TRBJ1-2, with a weak D call TRBD1 (6 bases). V lost 0 bases and J lost 3, with 8 bases in between. The CDR3 length is 14 residues. The germline V gene has CDR1 SGHTA and CDR2 FQGNSA. In DNA, the CDR3 is TGTGCCAGCAGCTTAGCGCACAGGGACTATGGCTACACCTTC. This translates into CASSLAHRDYGYTF.

This chain links TRBV11-2 with TRBJ2-5, with D maybe TRBD1 (6 bases). V was cut by 5 bases and J by 8 bases, with 18 bases left in between. Germline V lookup: CDR1 SGHAT, CDR2 FQNNGV. This CDR3 has 14 amino acids. The CDR3 nucleotides read TGTGCCAGCAGCCCCGGGACAAGTCATGGAACCCAGTACTTC. It codes for CASSPGTSHGTQYF.

The chain employs TRBV9 and TRBJ1-3, with 7 bases that match TRBD1. The germline V gene encodes CDR1 SGDLS and CDR2 YYNGEE. CDR3 length equals 18 residues. The junction had 11 bases not matched to a gene; V was cut back by 2 bases and J by 0 bases. The CDR3 DNA sequence: TGTGCCAGCAGCGTTTACCGTGGGGGGACAGCCTCTGGAAACACCATATATTTT. As protein: CASSVYRGGTASGNTIYF.

The V gene is TRBV3-1 (or the pseudogene TRBV3-2), the J gene TRBJ1-5; D is ambiguous. The CDR3 has 14 residues. Germline V CDR1 and CDR2: LGHDT, YNNKEL (reference sequence). V lost 3 bases, J lost 0 bases, and 6 bases lay in between. The CDR3: CASSHDISNQPQHF. The CDR3 nucleotides are TGTGCCAGCAGCCACGACATTAGCAATCAGCCCCAGCATTTT.

The V gene is TRBV28, the J gene TRBJ1-1; 8 bases map to TRBD1. The CDR3 consists of 15 residues. V trimming: 3 bases; J trimming: 3 bases; junction bases outside the gene matches: 6. Germline V gene data show CDR1 as MDHEN and CDR2 as SYDVKM. CDR3 sequence (DNA): TGTGCCAGCAGTTTGAGGACAGGGCCCTACACTGAAGCTTTCTTT. Its protein product is CASSLRTGPYTEAFF.

This sequence joins TRBV5-8 and TRBJ2-7; maybe TRBD1 (5 bases). The germline V gene encodes CDR1 SGHTS and CDR2 YDEGEE. V shed 6 bases and J shed 9 bases, with 22 bases lying between them. The CDR3 is 14 amino acids. This chain's CDR3 is CASTLPLKTERQYF. In DNA, the CDR3 is TGTGCCAGCACCTTACCGCTAAAGACAGAGAGGCAGTACTTC.

This clone was found once. The rearrangement uses TRBV19 and TRBJ2-1; 9 nucleotides agree with TRBD2. The V segment lost 7 bases and the J segment 4 bases; nucleotides outside the gene matches: 8. Germline CDR1 LNHDA, CDR2 SQIVND (reference sequence). The CDR3 covers 15 residues. CDR3 nucleotide sequence: TGTGCCAGTAAGAAGACGACTAGCGGATACAATGAGCAGTTCTTC. This sequence encodes CASKKTTSGYNEQFF.

The gene calls are TRBV5-4 and TRBJ1-2; TRBD1 agrees at 7 bases. The junction had 7 bases not matched to a gene; V was cut back by 4 bases and J by 4 bases. Germline V gene data show CDR1 as SGHNT and CDR2 as YYREEE (reference sequence). The CDR3 sequence is 14 residues long. The CDR3, as DNA: TGTGCCAGCAGCCAGACAGGGAGCGGCTATGGCTACACCTTC. As protein: CASSQTGSGYGYTF.

The rearrangement uses TRBV21-1 and TRBJ2-1; no check of the table's D call, TRBD2, against the DNA was made. TRBV21-1 is described as a pseudogene. The CDR3 loop spans 19 amino acids. CDR3 residues: CASTDTGTSGGSSYNEQFF. For the CDR3, the DNA is TGTGCCAGCACCGATACGGGGACTAGCGGGGGGAGCTCCTACAATGAGCAGTTCTTC.

The chain couples TRBV30 to TRBJ1-2; 8 positions agree with TRBD1. This CDR3 comprises 18 residues. Per germline, CDR1 GTSNPN and CDR2 SVGIG (reference sequence). V dropped 1 base and J dropped 8; count of bases not matched to a gene: 21. CDR3 sequence: CAWSASGGISAVTMGYTF. CDR3 nucleotide sequence: TGTGCCTGGAGTGCATCAGGGGGCATCTCCGCCGTAACTATGGGCTACACCTTC.

The table lists this clone with a count of one. The chain couples TRBV5-5 to TRBJ1-1, with 7 positions matching TRBD1. The CDR3 runs to 14 residues. V shed 2 bases, J shed 3 bases, and the junction held 4 bases outside the gene matches. The germline gives CDR1 SGHKS, CDR2 YYEKEE (reference sequence). CDR3 sequence: CASSFPQGHTEAFF. CDR3 nucleotides: TGTGCCAGCAGCTTTCCACAGGGGCACACTGAAGCTTTCTTT.